The 18 T cell receptor beta chains in this list originate from one sample, sequenced in a study of chemoradiotherapy in HPV16-positive cancers. The method was immunoSEQ multiplex PCR; TCRdb's version includes in-frame clones alone and lacks a portion of them. The table has 25,000 to 40,000 clones, roughly nine tenths seen once; the top ten hold more than 3%. This specimen was blood, taken from a patient who underwent chemoradiotherapy. The receptors were sampled from a human donor with HPV-associated anogenital cancer.

The rearrangement links TRBV18 to TRBJ1-2; tentative D call: TRBD1 (6 bases). Trimming stripped 4 bases from V and 8 bases from J, with 20 bases between. The CDR3 runs 15 residues. The germline V gene has CDR1 KGHSH and CDR2 LQKENI. The CDR3 here is CASSLREQGGGGYTF. For the CDR3, the DNA is TGTGCCAGCTCACTACGGGAACAGGGCGGCGGGGGCTACACCTTC.

The rearrangement uses TRBV7-2 and TRBJ2-1, with 11 bases identical to TRBD1. CDR1 is SGHTA, CDR2 FQGNSA, per germline. This CDR3 contains 15 residues. The ends lost 1 base at V and 5 bases at J; junction bases unmatched: 1. The CDR3 DNA follows: TGTGCCAGCAGCTTAGGGGGACAGGGGGACAATGAGCAGTTCTTC. It translates to CASSLGGQGDNEQFF.

The chain employs TRBV5-1 and TRBJ1-3; 8 bases map to TRBD1. CDR1 is SGHRS, CDR2 YFSETQ, per germline. The CDR3 has 16 amino acids. The V and J ends lost 1 base and 2 bases, in that order; junction bases with no gene match: 5. The CDR3 DNA reads TGCGCCAGCAGCTTGTTTACAGGGGGGGCTGGAAACACCATATATTTT. This translates into CASSLFTGGAGNTIYF.

In regard to this clone: The junction and the germline gene differ at one end; a read error may be behind it. This rearrangement joins TRBV7-9 to TRBJ2-7; 7 bases fit TRBD1. CDR1 SEHNR and CDR2 FQNEAQ come from the germline V gene (reference sequence). This CDR3 has 11 amino acids. In DNA, the CDR3 is TGTGCCAGCAGCGTTAACGGACAGGACTTCTTC. It yields the protein CASSVNGQDFF.

This clone has more than one count but fewer than ten. The rearrangement uses TRBV11-2 and TRBJ2-7; D tentatively reads TRBD1 or TRBD2 (6 bases each). The CDR3 is 15 residues long. V shed 4 bases and J shed 5 bases, with 18 bases lying between them. The germline V gene has CDR1 SGHAT and CDR2 FQNNGV. In DNA form, the CDR3 reads TGTGCCAGCAGCTGGATTTGGGGGGCGTTCGACGAGCAGTACTTC. This gives the protein CASSWIWGAFDEQYF.

This rearrangement joins TRBV6-1 to TRBJ2-3; 12 bases are a match to TRBD2. The length of the CDR3 is 15 residues. The J segment lost 1 base and the V segment lost 4 bases, leaving 0 bases of the junction unmatched. CDR1 is MNHNS, CDR2 SASEGT, per germline. The CDR3 protein is CASSGLAGGTDTQYF. In nucleotides, the CDR3 is TGTGCCAGCAGTGGACTAGCGGGGGGCACAGATACGCAGTATTTT.

The chain couples TRBV7-2 to TRBJ2-3, with 9 bases that match TRBD2. From germline, CDR1 is SGHTA and CDR2 FQGNSA. CDR3 size: 15 residues. Trimming at V came to 4 bases and at J to 7 bases, leaving 9 bases not matched to a gene. The CDR3 protein is CASSSRGGAGNTQYF. CDR3 coding DNA: TGTGCCAGCAGCTCCCGCGGGGGGGCCGGGAATACGCAGTATTTT.

This clone has only one observation. The rearrangement links TRBV4-1 to TRBJ1-1; 9 nucleotides line up with TRBD1. The CDR3 sequence is 14 residues long. Germline V gene sequence: CDR1 MGHRA, CDR2 YSYEKL. With 4 bases clipped from V and 6 bases from J, the junction kept 6 bases outside the gene matches. The CDR3 reads CASSRLQGAAEAFF. CDR3 DNA sequence: TGCGCCAGCAGCCGCCTACAGGGGGCCGCTGAAGCTTTCTTT.

CDR3 nucleotide sequence: TGTGCCAGCAGCTCCTACGACACGGCCAATCAGCCCCAGCATTTT. Its translation: CASSSYDTANQPQHF. The genes are TRBV5-5 and TRBJ1-5; D gene uncertain. CDR1 is SGHKS, CDR2 YYEKEE, per germline (reference sequence). CDR3 size: 15 residues. Trimming cost V 3 bases and J 3 bases, with 13 bases left between them.

This clone was seen a handful of times. The chain has TRBV25-1 and TRBJ1-5; 8 bases are a match to TRBD1. This CDR3 has 16 residues. The V segment lost 6 bases and the J segment 5 bases; nucleotides outside the gene matches: 12. Germline CDR1 MGHDK, CDR2 SYGVNS. CDR3: CASRHRTGRTDQPQHF. The CDR3 nucleotides read TGTGCCAGCAGACATAGGACAGGGAGAACGGATCAGCCCCAGCATTTT. Drawing the rest from reference TRBV25-1 and TRBJ1-5, the complete variable domain is EADIYQTPRYLVIGTGKKITLECSQTMGHDKMYWYQQDPGMELHLIHYSYGVNSTEKGDLSSESTVSRIRTEHFPLTLESARPSHTSQYLCASRHRTGRTDQPQHFGDGTRLSIL.

In DNA, the CDR3 is TGTGCCAGCAGCTTACTTCCGGGACAGGGGGGCCATGAGCAGTTCTTC. Encoded protein: CASSLLPGQGGHEQFF. The chain links TRBV7-3 to TRBJ2-1; TRBD1 matches 11 bases. CDR3 length equals 16 residues. J lost 8 bases, V lost 2 bases, and 8 bases had no gene match. Germline V CDR1 and CDR2: SGHTA, FQGTGA.

V gene TRBV5-4 combines with J gene TRBJ2-7; 7 bases match TRBD1. The junction had 5 bases not matched to a gene; V was cut back by 4 bases and J by 4 bases. Germline V gene lookup returns CDR1 SGHNT and CDR2 YYREEE (reference sequence). The CDR3 contains 13 residues. As DNA, the CDR3 is TGTGCCAGCAGCGCCGAGACAGGGTACGAGCAGTACTTC. As protein: CASSAETGYEQYF.

This sequence joins TRBV5-8 and TRBJ2-3; 8 bases fit TRBD2. Germline V gives CDR1 SGHTS, CDR2 YDEGEE. The J segment lost 2 bases and the V segment lost 3 bases, leaving 5 bases of the junction unmatched. This CDR3 has 15 amino acids. This CDR3 is CASSYQRGSTDTQYF. CDR3 sequence (DNA): TGTGCCAGCAGCTACCAGCGGGGGTCCACAGATACGCAGTATTTT.

The V call is TRBV6-6, the J call TRBJ1-5; no clear D. The V and J ends lost 5 bases and 0 bases respectively, with 5 bases between them. Germline CDR1 is MNHNY and CDR2 is SVGAGI (reference sequence). The CDR3 is made up of 13 amino acids. In nucleotides, the CDR3 is TGTGCCAGCAGTCCTTTTAGCAATCAGCCCCAGCATTTT. Its translation: CASSPFSNQPQHF.

This sequence joins TRBV29-1 and TRBJ1-1, with D unclear. Trimming removed 4 bases from V and 4 bases from J, with 10 bases in between. The CDR3 loop spans 12 amino acids. Germline assignment: CDR1 SQVTM and CDR2 ANQGSEA. The CDR3 region has the DNA TGCAGCGTTGCCGAGGTTCGCACTGAAGCTTTCTTT. Encoded protein: CSVAEVRTEAFF.

CDR3 coding DNA: TGCGCCAGCAGTGACAGGACTAGCGGGGAAGAGACCCAGTACTTC. This translates into CASSDRTSGEETQYF. J is TRBJ2-5 and V is TRBV10-2, with 12 bases matching TRBD2. Germline V lookup: CDR1 WSHSY, CDR2 SAAADI. The CDR3 loop spans 15 amino acids. With V trimmed by 3 bases and J by 3 bases, 2 bases remained unmatched.

The rearrangement uses TRBV9 and TRBJ1-5, with D maybe TRBD1 (6 bases). Per germline, CDR1 SGDLS and CDR2 YYNGEE. Trimming pared 1 base from V and 5 bases from J, leaving 13 bases between. There are 15 residues in the CDR3. CDR3 sequence reads: CASSVNPNRDQPQHF. CDR3 coding DNA: TGTGCCAGCAGCGTAAACCCGAACAGGGATCAGCCCCAGCATTTT.

V usage is TRBV6-4 and J usage is TRBJ1-2, with TRBD1 matching 8 bases. The V segment lost 0 bases and the J segment 3 bases; nucleotides outside the gene matches: 18. Germline V CDR1 and CDR2: MRHNA, SNTAGT. CDR3 length: 20 amino acids. CDR3 amino acids: CASSDSITWTGREGDYGYTF. CDR3 coding DNA: TGTGCCAGCAGTGACTCGATAACTTGGACAGGGCGTGAAGGGGACTATGGCTACACCTTC.